Sequencing of this T cell receptor beta chain was carried out in a study of T cells in Graves' hyperthyroidism and ophthalmopathy. A patient was excluded if there was uncontrolled infection, other autoimmune disease, pregnancy or lactation. CDR1 is DFQATT, CDR2 SNEGSKA, per germline (reference sequence). V lost 3 bases, J lost 6 bases, and 27 bases lay in between. CDR3 length equals 17 residues. Study conclusions and caveats: The model anticipated ophthalmopathy a median approximately 6.7 months pre-onset. Stable hyperthyroidism was separated from ophthalmopathy by a model based on 13 V-J features. Appearing also in blood were most of the thyroid clonotypes expanded above 0.001.

From RNA transcripts, TCR beta CDR3 regions were amplified. HTBI primers drove first-round RT-PCR of the TCR CDR3. One entry per CDR3 protein, called by TCRdb with MiXCR from the multiplex PCR reads. Found here are a few hundred thousand distinct CDR3 sequences, approximately 44% of them singletons; the top ten hold around 19%. As concerns this clonotype: Its antigen is as yet unknown.

The sequence came from an adult woman with Graves' disease, either hyperthyroidism or ophthalmopathy (not recorded which). The chain is built from TRBV20-1 and TRBJ2-7; D unresolved. What was sequenced was peripheral blood or thyroid tissue (not recorded which). The chain's CDR3 is CSASVTTPVQSLGEQYF. The CDR3 DNA reads TGCAGTGCTAGTGTGACGACCCCCGTCCAGTCATTAGGCGAGCAGTACTTC.